The T cell receptor beta chain under discussion was sequenced for a study of blood T cell repertoires in COVID-19. About the research overall: The origin of the acute and convalescent COVID-19 samples was the United States, Italy and Spain.

Enrolled through a virtual design, the participants were between roughly 18 and 89 years of age and came from about two dozen US areas. Cohort allocation depended upon clinical history that participants reported. V was cut by 0 bases and J by 5 bases, with 17 bases left in between. Germline V gene sequence: CDR1 SGHDT, CDR2 YYEEEE. The CDR3 spans 16 residues. In the authors' workflow: Estimation of nucleated cell counts was performed using reference gene primer amplification. The method was immunoSEQ multiplex PCR; TCRdb's version includes in-frame clones alone and lacks a portion of them. That table supplies the V and J calls and clone size; D and trimming were determined from the DNA. The sample lists 210,000 or so clones; around 84% were seen once.

The sample taken for sequencing was PBMCs or T cells enriched from blood (not recorded which). The chain couples TRBV5-6 to TRBJ1-2; no reliable D call. The sequence was collected from a man between 25 and 39 years old with acute COVID-19. CDR3 region: CASSLGWESGSYGYTF. The DNA for the CDR3 is TGTGCCAGCAGCTTGGGTTGGGAGAGCGGGTCGTATGGCTACACCTTC.